The present T cell receptor (beta chain) was sequenced within a study of graft-versus-host responses after intestinal transplantation (dated by TCRdb to about 2021). A note on the overall study: Multivisceral, liver-intestinal, or isolated intestinal transplants were received by the recipients. Anti-thymocyte globulin induction was given to all recipients, followed by maintenance tacrolimus and steroids for around three years. After intestinal transplantation, graft-versus-host and host-versus-graft alloreactive T cell clones in the graft, circulation and bone marrow were tracked using bulk TCR-beta CDR3 sequencing. Alloreactive clones were identified by sequencing pre-transplant mixed lymphocyte reaction products and comparing these products with unstimulated pre-transplant donor and recipient T cells. The cohort enrolled 20 to 30 intestinal transplant recipients, one of whom was a retransplant, and 3 patients without pretransplant specimens were excluded. A peak of at least 4% donor T cells among recipient peripheral blood mononuclear cells was the definition used for donor T cell macrochimerism. Samples from a few later patients were sequenced in-house on an Illumina MiSeq with MiXCR processing rather than by the commercial service.

The time point label on this specimen signifies: cells obtained before transplantation from donor or recipient. CD3+CD4+ and CD3+CD8+ populations were FACS-sorted from unstimulated pre-transplant donor and recipient cells taken from spleen or lymph nodes. The paper as a whole reports these results and caveats: GvH clones were detected in recipient bone marrow, and some of these GvH clones were observed earlier in ileal mucosa or blood, consistent with an intestinal mucosal origin. Early after transplant, peak levels of circulating GvH clones were found to be associated with declines in HvG clones. In the allografts of patients with donor T cell macrochimerism, GvH to HvG T cell clonal ratios were high. The conclusions were limited by the relatively low number and heterogeneity of the intestinal transplant patients.

The library was generated by the immunoSEQ multiplex PCR assay. For most patients, genomic DNA was isolated with the Qiagen DNeasy Blood and Tissue Kit and sent frozen to Adaptive Biotechnologies for TCR sequencing. Adaptive Biotechnologies carried out high-throughput TCR-beta CDR3 sequencing of genomic DNA for most patients. Concerning the study's data processing: Adaptive's ImmunoSEQ software supplied the TCR sequencing data for 15 to 20 patients, while MiXCR and VDJtools were used to process a few other patients. CD4 versus CD8 sorting errors were corrected by removing sequences found in both subsets at a frequency ratio below 5:1. CDR3 nucleotide sequences shared by donor and recipient were removed because the origin of these sequences could not be assigned. To be classed as alloreactive, a clone needed at least 2-fold expansion over unstimulated cells and a minimum CFSE-low frequency of 0.002% (template counts) or 0.001% (read counts). Clones were considered mappable if detected in sequenced pre-transplant spleen, lymph node, or MLR CFSE-low populations of the donor or recipient. The cumulative frequency of alloreactive clones was calculated as a percentage of all sequences, weighted by copy number. The source is immuneACCESS, and TCRdb retained only in-frame sequences with V and J called. Part of the clones is not carried over; for the studies checked, unresolved V genes explain less than half of this, and the remainder is unexplained. V, J and clone size are taken as reported in that table, and D and trimming were inferred from the DNA itself. Here the sample has roughly 120,000 clones; 90% occur a single time. The ten largest clones capture about 0.18% of the sample.

To note about this clone: Its antigen has not been determined. The sample holds no much larger clone one base away, and base qualities are not on file.

There are 18 amino acids in the CDR3, from cysteine to phenylalanine inclusive. Kept here is only the CDR3 DNA, which spans 54 bases and is read in frame from base 1. V ends up 4 bases short and J 1 base short, with an unmatched junction base count of 11. CDR1 is given as MNHNS and CDR2 as SASEGT, both from the germline V gene. This TCR was recovered from a human donor who received an intestinal transplant. The sequence joins TRBV6-1 to TRBJ2-5, with 11 middle bases fitting TRBD2. This specimen consisted of unstimulated CD4+ T cells sorted from spleen or lymph node cells, obtained before intestinal transplant. Here is the DNA: TGTGCCAGCAGTGGCTTTTTCTTACTAGCGGGAGCCCAAGAGACCCAGTACTTC. It codes for CASSGFFLLAGAQETQYF.